These 19 T cell receptor beta chains came from one sample sequenced in a study of blood T cell repertoires in COVID-19. Here immunoSEQ multiplex PCR was the method, and the copy in TCRdb shows in-frame clones only, minus some. The sample consists of roughly 100,000 clones, nearly 90% of them appearing once. Sequenced input: peripheral blood. The source of these receptors is a man between 50 and 59 years old with active COVID-19.

The genes are TRBV7-3 and TRBJ1-1; TRBD1 might be the D (5 bases). Germline V CDR1 and CDR2: SGHTA, FQGTGA. V dropped 4 bases and J dropped 4 bases, with 28 bases sitting between them. This CDR3 has 19 residues. The CDR3 loop reads CASSSLRGGTQGSFTEAFF. CDR3 sequence (DNA): TGTGCCAGCAGCTCCCTAAGGGGAGGGACGCAGGGAAGCTTCACTGAAGCTTTCTTT.

The chain recombines TRBV7-9 with TRBJ2-7, with TRBD1 matching over 8 bases. V trimming: 4 bases; J trimming: 3 bases; junction bases outside the gene matches: 5. Germline V CDR1 and CDR2: SEHNR, FQNEAQ (reference sequence). The CDR3 sequence is 14 residues long. The CDR3 nucleotides read TGTGCCAGCAGCTCGGACAGGGTAGGCTACGAGCAGTACTTC. It yields the protein CASSSDRVGYEQYF.

The chain links TRBV11-3 to TRBJ2-3; TRBD2 matches 12 bases. There are 14 residues in the CDR3. V shed 5 bases, J shed 5 bases, and the junction held 2 bases outside the gene matches. CDR1 and CDR2 (germline): SGHNT, YENEEA. The CDR3 nucleotides read TGTGCCAGCAGCCCACTAGCGGGGGGAGATACGCAGTATTTT. It specifies CASSPLAGGDTQYF.

The J gene is TRBJ1-1, the V gene TRBV7-8; TRBD1 is a possible D gene (5 bases). The CDR3 is 14 residues long. The V end was cut by 8 bases, the J end by 0 bases, with 13 bases between. The germline CDR1 and CDR2 sequences are SGHVS and FQNEAQ. CDR3: CASAGPGLNTEAFF. CDR3 in DNA: TGTGCCAGCGCCGGGCCAGGGTTGAACACTGAAGCTTTCTTT. Full variable domain (rest looked up from reference TRBV7-8 and TRBJ1-1): GAGVSQSPRYKVAKRGQDVALRCDPISGHVSLFWYQQALGQGPEFLTYFQNEAQLDKSGLPSDRFFAERPEGSVSTLKIQRTQQEDSAVYLCASAGPGLNTEAFFGQGTRLTVV.

The CDR3 sequence: CASSPGRRKGNTIYF. For the CDR3, the DNA is TGTGCCAGCAGCCCTGGCAGAAGAAAAGGAAACACCATATATTTT. J is TRBJ1-3 and V is TRBV3-1 (or the pseudogene TRBV3-2), with D uncertain. CDR1 and CDR2 from the germline V gene are LGHDT and YNNKEL (reference sequence). V was trimmed by 4 bases and J by 4 bases, leaving 14 bases between them. The CDR3 is made up of 15 amino acids.

This clone was seen a single time. V usage is TRBV7-9 and J usage is TRBJ1-5; tentative D call: TRBD1 (5 bases). This CDR3 contains 15 residues. V gave up 3 bases and J gave up 6 bases, with 15 bases separating them. The germline V gene has CDR1 SEHNR and CDR2 FQNEAQ (reference sequence). CDR3 in DNA: TGTGCCAGCAGCTTCGTAGGGGCGGGGGGTCAGCCCCAGCATTTT. It specifies CASSFVGAGGQPQHF. The full variable domain, its missing parts supplied by reference TRBV7-9 and TRBJ1-5, is DTGVSQNPRHKITKRGQNVTFRCDPISEHNRLYWYRQTLGQGPEFLTYFQNEAQLEKSRLLSDRFSAERPKGSFSTLEIQRTEQGDSAMYLCASSFVGAGGQPQHFGDGTRLSIL.

J is TRBJ1-1 and V is TRBV6-6; a weak D match, TRBD1 (5 bases). The germline V gene has CDR1 MNHNY and CDR2 SVGAGI (reference sequence). There are 15 residues in the CDR3. Trimming cost V 6 bases and J 1 base, with 15 bases left between them. In DNA form, the CDR3 reads TGTGCCAGCAGCGGGGGAGCAGCCCAGAACACTGAAGCTTTCTTT. Translation: CASSGGAAQNTEAFF.

A single count supports this clone. The chain carries TRBV27 and TRBJ1-6; D unresolved. Germline V gives CDR1 MNHEY, CDR2 SMNVEV (reference sequence). The CDR3 loop spans 13 amino acids. Between the trimmed V and J ends, which lost 5 bases and 0 bases, there was a span of 2 bases. In DNA form, the CDR3 reads TGTGCCAGCAGTCTCTCCTATAATTCACCCCTCCACTTT. Protein sequence: CASSLSYNSPLHF.

The chain has TRBV5-4 and TRBJ2-7, with 11 bases fitting TRBD2. J was trimmed by 5 bases and V by 4 bases; bases with no gene match: 17. This CDR3 spans 18 amino acids. CDR1 is SGHNT, CDR2 YYREEE, per germline (reference sequence). CDR3 nucleotides: TGTGCCAGCAGCCCCCAAGCCTTAGCGGGGGGGCGAGTAGACGAGCAGTACTTC. Amino acids: CASSPQALAGGRVDEQYF.

The V gene is TRBV9, the J gene TRBJ2-2, with unresolved D. This CDR3 has 15 amino acids. Germline CDR1 is SGDLS and CDR2 is YYNGEE. V lost 3 bases to trimming and J lost 5 bases, with 14 bases between them. CDR3 loop: CASSARVARTGELFF. In nucleotides, the CDR3 is TGTGCCAGCAGCGCCCGGGTGGCACGGACCGGGGAGCTGTTTTTT.

The chain employs TRBV13 and TRBJ1-2; 8 bases match TRBD1. The junction had 3 bases not matched to a gene; V was cut back by 3 bases and J by 3 bases. CDR1 and CDR2 (germline): PRHDT, FYEKMQ (reference sequence). The CDR3 has 14 residues. As DNA, the CDR3 is TGTGCCAGCAGCTTCAACAGGGGGGACTATGGCTACACCTTC. Encoded protein: CASSFNRGDYGYTF. The full variable domain, in which reference TRBV13 and TRBJ1-2 provide the parts outside the CDR3, is AAGVIQSPRHLIKEKRETATLKCYPIPRHDTVYWYQQGPGQDPQFLISFYEKMQSDKGSIPDRFSAQQFSDYHSELNMSSLELGDSALYFCASSFNRGDYGYTFGSGTRLTVV.

The rearrangement uses TRBV18 and TRBJ1-4; TRBD1 aligns across 7 bases. J gave up 7 bases and V 8 bases, and 13 bases lay outside the gene matches. The CDR3 spans 15 residues. Germline values: CDR1 KGHSH, CDR2 LQKENI. The CDR3 here is CASRTDREEGEKLFF. The CDR3 region has the DNA TGTGCCAGCCGGACAGACAGGGAAGAGGGTGAAAAACTGTTTTTT.

CDR3 nucleotides: TGTGCCAGCAGTTTGGGTTCTCCTCAGGGCGGCTACACCTTC. This codes for CASSLGSPQGGYTF. This chain joins TRBV6-5 and TRBJ1-2; tentative D call: TRBD1 (5 bases). The V gene lost 4 bases and the J gene lost 8 bases, with 17 bases spanning the gap. Looked up from germline, CDR1 is MNHEY and CDR2 is SVGAGI. The CDR3 spans 14 residues.

The chain carries TRBV5-1 and TRBJ2-3; TRBD2 is a possible D gene (6 bases). V was clipped by 7 bases and J by 7 bases, with 7 bases between them. Germline V gives CDR1 SGHRS, CDR2 YFSETQ. The CDR3 length is 10 residues. The chain's CDR3 is CASGGNTQYF. In DNA form, the CDR3 reads TGCGCCAGCGGCGGGAATACGCAGTATTTT.

This chain links TRBV3-1 (or the pseudogene TRBV3-2) with TRBJ2-1; the match to TRBD2 covers 7 bases. This CDR3 is built from 16 residues. The V and J ends lost 3 bases and 0 bases, in that order; junction bases with no gene match: 5. CDR1 is LGHDT, CDR2 YNNKEL, per germline (reference sequence). The CDR3 here is CASSQDGGNSYNEQFF. The CDR3 DNA is TGTGCCAGCAGCCAGGACGGGGGGAACTCCTACAATGAGCAGTTCTTC.

The chain recombines TRBV29-1 with TRBJ1-2; maybe TRBD1 (5 bases). There are 12 residues in the CDR3. Trimming stripped 3 bases from V and 3 bases from J, with 8 bases between. Germline V gene data show CDR1 as SQVTM and CDR2 as ANQGSEA. The CDR3 loop reads CSVERQYYGYTF. DNA for the CDR3: TGCAGCGTTGAGAGACAGTACTATGGCTACACCTTC. Supplemented by reference TRBV29-1 and TRBJ1-2, the full variable domain reads SAVISQKPSRDICQRGTSLTIQCQVDSQVTMMFWYRQQPGQSLTLIATANQGSEATYESGFVIDKFPISRPNLTFSTLTVSNMSPEDSSIYLCSVERQYYGYTFGSGTRLTVV.

The chain employs TRBV30 and TRBJ2-1; D perhaps matches TRBD2 (6 bases). Germline CDR1 GTSNPN, CDR2 SVGIG (reference sequence). CDR3 length: 13 residues. V lost 4 bases and J 7 bases, leaving 14 bases between the germline ends. CDR3 protein: CAWTRDQRNEQFF. CDR3 coding DNA: TGTGCCTGGACGCGGGACCAAAGGAATGAGCAGTTCTTC.

In its sample, this clone was seen once. The rearrangement joins TRBV3-1 (or the pseudogene TRBV3-2) to TRBJ1-6; 7 positions match TRBD1. The CDR3 totals 15 residues. After removal of 10 bases from V and 6 bases from J, the junction contained 12 bases not matched to a gene. The germline V gene has CDR1 LGHDT and CDR2 YNNKEL (reference sequence). This CDR3 is CANRRQGPSNSPLHF. The DNA for the CDR3 is TGTGCCAACAGGAGACAGGGACCTAGTAATTCACCCCTCCACTTT.

The chain is built from TRBV6-2 or TRBV6-3 and TRBJ1-1; the match to TRBD1 covers 8 bases. The V segment lost 2 bases and the J segment 2 bases; nucleotides outside the gene matches: 16. The germline V gene encodes CDR1 MNHEY and CDR2 SVGEGT. The CDR3 loop spans 19 amino acids. The CDR3, as DNA: TGTGCCAGCAGTTACCCTCAGACAGGGGTCAGGAGAAGTAACACTGAAGCTTTCTTT. Its protein is CASSYPQTGVRRSNTEAFF.